The clone carrying this TCR beta chain came up many times. The antigen is undetermined. The sample belongs to a study of identical twins. Trimming pared 1 base from V and 0 bases from J, leaving 7 bases between. The CDR3 loop spans 14 amino acids. Study-wide findings and caveats: Rather than following the same donors, the conclusions depended on cross-sectional statistical analysis.

TCRdb analysed the 5' RACE reads with MiXCR anew, one entry per CDR3 protein. Of just over 500,000 distinct CDR3 sequences in the sample, 20% to 25% were seen once. This sample also appeared in a second study, on T cells expressing NK-cell markers. That publication notes: T cells sorted in several experiments were restricted to alpha-beta TCR T cells by an anti-gamma-delta TCR antibody. Dominant NKG2C+ clonotypes accounted for 1.0-7.0% of CD8+ T cells in over 5 donors.

The chain couples TRBV12-3 or TRBV12-4 to TRBJ2-7; no definite D call. The receptor was derived from a woman between 18 and 29 years old in good health. The sequencing sample was made of CD4+ T cells sorted from blood. CDR3 residues: CASSLDSSSYEQYF. CDR3 nucleotide sequence: TGTGCCAGCAGTTTAGACAGTAGCTCCTACGAGCAGTACTTC.